Only a few counts were recorded for the clone carrying this T cell receptor (beta chain). No antigen is known for it. This entry belongs to a study of cytotoxic CD8 clonotypes in ibrutinib-treated CLL. Overall study results and limits: Public clonotypes proved infrequent, and on treatment they shrank or remained steady.

Only in-frame clones appear in the TCRdb table, and some are missing; sequencing was by immunoSEQ multiplex PCR. Here the sample spans about 160,000 clones, around nine tenths being singletons. The CDR3 is 14 residues long. Trimming shortened V by 1 base and J by 5 bases, and 11 bases separated the two germline ends. CDR1 and CDR2 (germline): SGHKS, YYEKEE (reference sequence). This clonotype was sampled from a human donor with chronic lymphocytic leukemia. The J gene is TRBJ2-3, the V gene TRBV5-5; a weak D match, TRBD2 (5 bases). Sequenced material: PBMCs, taken at disease progression, from a patient treated with ibrutinib. Written as DNA, the CDR3 is TGTGCCAGCAGCTTGCAAACTAGTCGAGATACGCAGTATTTT. Its translation: CASSLQTSRDTQYF.